Presented here are 20 T cell receptor beta chains from one specimen sequenced in a study of T cells in localized non-small cell lung cancer. The repertoire was sequenced with immunoSEQ multiplex PCR; TCRdb's copy has only in-frame clones and lacks some. The table shows fewer than 13,000 clones, with 80% to 90% occurring only once. The sequenced sample was peripheral blood, obtained before any cancer treatment. The receptors stem from a male donor at least 60 years old with stage III lung adenocarcinoma.

This clone appeared once. The chain recombines TRBV7-9 with TRBJ2-1; 9 nucleotides match TRBD2. This CDR3 spans 14 amino acids. V shed 5 bases and J 6 bases; nucleotides not matched to a gene: 5. From germline, CDR1 is SEHNR and CDR2 FQNEAQ (reference sequence). CDR3 sequence reads: CASSPGLASNEQFF. The CDR3 DNA is TGTGCCAGCAGCCCCGGACTAGCGAGCAATGAGCAGTTCTTC. The entire variable domain, with the rest obtained from reference TRBV7-9 and TRBJ2-1, is as follows: DTGVSQNPRHKITKRGQNVTFRCDPISEHNRLYWYRQTLGQGPEFLTYFQNEAQLEKSRLLSDRFSAERPKGSFSTLEIQRTEQGDSAMYLCASSPGLASNEQFFGPGTRLTVL.

The chain carries TRBV4-3 and TRBJ1-2; D gene ambiguous. The germline V and J ends were trimmed by 0 bases and 2 bases, with 7 bases remaining between them. Germline V lookup: CDR1 LGHNA, CDR2 YSLEER. This CDR3 region has 14 residues. The CDR3 bases are TGCGCCAGCAGCCAAGATAGTAAGAACTATGGCTACACCTTC. Amino acids: CASSQDSKNYGYTF.

This chain joins TRBV7-9 and TRBJ2-7; D is unresolved. The germline V gene encodes CDR1 SEHNR and CDR2 FQNEAQ (reference sequence). The V end lost 3 bases, the J end lost 2 bases, and 8 bases lay between the germline ends. The CDR3 sequence is 13 residues long. The CDR3 bases are TGTGCCAGCAGCTTCTCGTCCACCTACGAGCAGTACTTC. This codes for CASSFSSTYEQYF.

J is TRBJ1-1 and V is TRBV6-5; D is undetermined. The CDR3 has 14 amino acids. Trimming took 2 bases from V and 4 from J, leaving 11 bases between them. Germline V CDR1 and CDR2: MNHEY, SVGAGI. Here the CDR3 DNA reads TGTGCCAGCAGTTACACCGGAGGAGGCACTGAAGCTTTCTTT. Translation: CASSYTGGGTEAFF.

The V call is TRBV11-3, the J call TRBJ2-5, with a tentative D call TRBD2 (6 bases). Per germline, CDR1 SGHNT and CDR2 YENEEA. The germline V and J ends were trimmed by 4 bases and 4 bases, with 16 bases remaining between them. CDR3 length: 15 residues. CDR3 protein: CASSCHATSRETQYF. CDR3 nucleotide sequence: TGTGCCAGCAGCTGCCACGCCACTAGCAGAGAGACCCAGTACTTC.

This CDR3 reads CASSFGGGQQYF. CDR3 in DNA: TGTGCCAGCAGCTTTGGCGGGGGGCAACAGTACTTC. This chain connects TRBV7-9 to TRBJ2-7; 8 bases align to TRBD2. The CDR3 extends over 12 amino acids. V shed 3 bases, J shed 10 bases, and the junction held 5 bases outside the gene matches. Per germline, CDR1 SEHNR and CDR2 FQNEAQ (reference sequence).

This rearrangement joins TRBV6-5 to TRBJ2-1; D ambiguous. This CDR3 comprises 14 residues. Trimming shortened V by 0 bases and J by 9 bases, and 12 bases separated the two germline ends. Germline V gene data show CDR1 as MNHEY and CDR2 as SVGAGI. CDR3 sequence (DNA): TGTGCCAGCAGTTACTCTACCAGTATGGGTGAGCAGTTCTTC. It is translated as CASSYSTSMGEQFF.

V and J are TRBV4-3 and TRBJ1-4; D gene uncertain. CDR3 length equals 12 residues. Germline CDR1 is LGHNA and CDR2 is YSLEER. V was cut by 1 base and J by 7 bases, with 4 bases left in between. This CDR3 reads CASSQGREKLFF. CDR3 DNA sequence: TGCGCCAGCAGCCAAGGTCGTGAAAAACTGTTTTTT.

This chain uses TRBV7-2 with TRBJ1-2; perhaps TRBD1 as D (5 bases). Trimming took off 1 base at V and 4 bases at J, with 10 bases between the two ends. This CDR3 has 14 amino acids. Germline loops: CDR1 SGHTA, CDR2 FQGNSA. The CDR3 coding sequence is TGTGCCAGCAGCTTAGATGGGGGATTCTATGGCTACACCTTC. It is translated as CASSLDGGFYGYTF.

This clone was seen just once. The chain has TRBV9 and TRBJ2-7; TRBD2 aligns across 7 bases. CDR3 size: 14 residues. Trimming removed 4 bases from V and 0 bases from J; junction bases left unmatched: 4. Looked up from germline, CDR1 is SGDLS and CDR2 is YYNGEE. The CDR3 DNA is TGTGCCAGCAGCCTTGGCGGGAGCTCCTACGAGCAGTACTTC. Its protein is CASSLGGSSYEQYF.

This clone has only a few counts. The V and J genes are TRBV7-9 and TRBJ1-6, with no clear D. Deletions cut 5 bases from V and 9 bases from J, with 14 bases between. This CDR3 is built from 14 residues. Germline loops: CDR1 SEHNR, CDR2 FQNEAQ (reference sequence). CDR3 sequence reads: CASSRAGSASPLHF. The CDR3 DNA follows: TGTGCCAGCAGCAGGGCGGGAAGCGCTTCACCCCTCCACTTT.

This chain uses TRBV19 with TRBJ1-1, with D possibly being TRBD1 (5 bases). V lost 7 bases and J 5 bases, leaving 11 bases between the germline ends. Looked up from germline, CDR1 is LNHDA and CDR2 is SQIVND (reference sequence). The CDR3 spans 12 residues. The CDR3 sequence: CASKTGGTEAFF. The DNA for the CDR3 is TGTGCCAGTAAAACAGGTGGTACTGAAGCTTTCTTT.

This chain joins TRBV7-8 and TRBJ1-5; D not resolved. Deletions cut 0 bases from V and 1 base from J, with 4 bases between. In germline, CDR1 is SGHVS, CDR2 FQNEAQ. There are 14 residues in the CDR3. The CDR3 coding sequence is TGTGCCAGCAGCTTAGCGCGAAGCAATCAGCCCCAGCATTTT. This translates into CASSLARSNQPQHF.

The chain recombines TRBV5-6 with TRBJ1-4, with a possible D match to TRBD1 (6 bases). Germline values: CDR1 SGHDT, CDR2 YYEEEE. Trimming removed 4 bases from V and 5 bases from J, with 15 bases in between. The CDR3 has 15 amino acids. The CDR3 spells CASSPYGQMNEKLFF. DNA of the CDR3: TGTGCCAGCAGCCCATACGGACAGATGAATGAAAAACTGTTTTTT.

The genes are TRBV7-2 and TRBJ2-7, with 8 nucleotides matching TRBD1. The germline CDR1 and CDR2 sequences are SGHTA and FQGNSA. The CDR3 loop spans 15 amino acids. V shed 0 bases and J 5 bases; nucleotides not matched to a gene: 6. CDR3 bases: TGTGCCAGCAGCTTAGCCGCGGACAGGGTTCACGAGCAGTACTTC. Protein: CASSLAADRVHEQYF.

J is TRBJ2-1 and V is TRBV9; 11 bases are shared with TRBD2. The length of the CDR3 is 14 residues. The V gene's germline CDR1 is SGDLS and CDR2 YYNGEE. The V gene end was trimmed by 6 bases and the J gene end by 10 bases; junction bases not matched to a gene: 9. The CDR3 sequence: CASTLTSGTREQFF. The CDR3 coding sequence is TGTGCCAGCACCCTGACTAGCGGGACACGAGAGCAGTTCTTC.

This chain connects TRBV9 to TRBJ2-3, with 9 bases aligning to TRBD2. The CDR3 is 17 amino acids. CDR1 is SGDLS and CDR2 is YYNGEE in the germline V gene. J gave up 5 bases and V 3 bases, and 13 bases lay outside the gene matches. The CDR3 sequence is CASSEGLAGGFVDTQYF. DNA of the CDR3: TGTGCCAGCAGCGAGGGATTGGCGGGGGGGTTTGTAGATACGCAGTATTTT.

In its sample, this clone was seen a few times. This sequence joins TRBV29-1 and TRBJ1-1; tentatively, D is TRBD1 (6 bases). CDR3 length equals 12 residues. From germline, CDR1 is SQVTM and CDR2 ANQGSEA. Between the trimmed V and J ends, which lost 5 bases and 7 bases, there was a span of 14 bases. The CDR3 coding sequence is TGCAGCGTTTTAGGGGGAGCCATTGAAGCTTTCTTT. Translation: CSVLGGAIEAFF.

The genes are TRBV5-1 and TRBJ1-1; no clear D. Between the trimmed V and J ends, which lost 1 base and 5 bases, there was a span of 9 bases. The CDR3 totals 13 residues. Germline CDR1 SGHRS, CDR2 YFSETQ. For the CDR3, the DNA is TGCGCCAGCAGCTTGCGGCCTGGGACTGAAGCTTTCTTT. It specifies CASSLRPGTEAFF.

This rearrangement joins TRBV7-8 to TRBJ2-7; no clear D gene. This CDR3 has 14 amino acids. Germline assignment: CDR1 SGHVS and CDR2 FQNEAQ. V lost 0 bases to trimming and J lost 3 bases, with 9 bases between them. The CDR3: CASSLALVDYEQYF. CDR3 nucleotide sequence: TGTGCCAGCAGCTTAGCATTGGTTGACTACGAGCAGTACTTC.